This T cell receptor (beta chain) was recorded in a study of human T cells and chemical hapten exposure. Study-wide points: No change in TCRs above 1 in 1000 frequency was produced by DPC sensitization. Expanded TCRs created a significantly greater count of big CDR3 similarity clusters than controls did.

The library gave individual cDNA molecules unique molecular identifiers. One entry per CDR3 protein results from TCRdb running MiXCR on the RACE reads. The sample carries a few hundred thousand distinct CDR3 sequences, about 6.9% recorded once. Time point: patch test 2, 6 weeks after DPC sensitization. Treatment indicated: therapeutic diphenylcyclopropenone sensitization with weekly scalp DPC. Between the trimmed V and J ends, which lost 3 bases and 2 bases, there was a span of 13 bases. The CDR3 runs to 15 residues. The germline gives CDR1 KGHSH, CDR2 LQKENI. In its sample, this clonotype was seen a few times. Its antigen is not identified.

This rearrangement joins TRBV18 to TRBJ1-1; TRBD1 is a possible D gene (5 bases). This clonotype was sampled from a woman between 18 and 29 years old with alopecia areata. Some clones in this sample may be carry-over from other donors' samples. The material sequenced was whole blood, taken in connection with sensitization to the hapten diphenylcyclopropenone (DPC). The chain's CDR3 is CASSPLGGANTEAFF. CDR3 sequence (DNA): TGTGCCAGCTCACCCCTCGGCGGGGCTAACACTGAAGCTTTCTTT.